This T cell receptor beta chain was sequenced for a study of blood T cell repertoires in COVID-19. The CDR3 spans 15 residues. Deletions cut 3 bases from V and 3 bases from J, with 14 bases between. Per germline, CDR1 PRHDT and CDR2 FYEKMQ (reference sequence). Only in-frame clones appear in the TCRdb table, and some are missing; sequencing was by immunoSEQ multiplex PCR. The repertoire includes about 260,000 clones, around 87% of them detected once, and approximately 1.5% sits in the top ten. The chain employs TRBV13 and TRBJ1-2; D remains ambiguous. The clonotype was recovered from a woman in her 40s who had recovered from COVID-19. Sequenced input: peripheral blood. CDR3 DNA: TGTGCCAGCAGCTTCATGACCGGGTCTTACTATGGCTACACCTTC. Protein: CASSFMTGSYYGYTF.